The sample holds one count of the clone carrying this TCR beta chain. Original processing notes: Counts of nucleated cells, estimated from reference gene primer amplification, were obtained. Assay: immunoSEQ multiplex PCR; the TCRdb copy retains only in-frame clones and omits some. The V and J calls and clone size are taken from that table; D and trimming were inferred from the DNA. This sample has roughly 230,000 clones, with approximately 88% found just once. The data derive from a study of blood T cell repertoires in COVID-19. The wider study: From the United States, Italy and Spain came samples of acute and convalescent COVID-19. In each case, the material was cDNA or gDNA derived from T cells, B-cell-depleted T cells, or PBMCs.

V lost 2 bases to trimming and J lost 2 bases, with 16 bases between them. The CDR3 is 16 amino acids. Germline V gene sequence: CDR1 GTSNPN, CDR2 SVGIG (reference sequence). Sequenced sample: peripheral blood. This clonotype was obtained from a human donor in a cohort sampled during active COVID-19. This chain connects TRBV30 to TRBJ1-5, with a possible D match to TRBD1 (6 bases). CDR3 loop: CAWSTSGDQGNQPQHF. CDR3 in DNA: TGTGCCTGGAGTACCTCAGGGGATCAGGGCAATCAGCCCCAGCATTTT.